This T cell receptor beta chain was profiled in a study of blood T cell repertoires in COVID-19. Study background: Samples of COVID-19 (acute and convalescent) were obtained from the United States, Italy and Spain.

The CDR3 is 15 residues long. In germline, CDR1 is MGHRA, CDR2 YSYEKL. Between the trimmed V and J ends, which lost 1 base and 5 bases, there was a span of 12 bases. Original data processing: The authors estimated nucleated cell counts from reference gene primer amplification. The method was immunoSEQ multiplex PCR; TCRdb's version includes in-frame clones alone and lacks a portion of them. The D gene and trimming were derived from the DNA, and the V and J assignments and clone size from that table. The table lists some 190,000 clones, approximately 81% of them singletons. The rearrangement uses TRBV4-1 and TRBJ1-3; a weak D match, TRBD1 (6 bases). What was sequenced was peripheral blood. The sequence was collected from a person between 65 and 79 years old with COVID-19, enrolled during active disease. The chain's CDR3 is CASSQGTGGRNTIYF. Written as DNA, the CDR3 is TGCGCCAGCAGCCAAGGGACGGGGGGCAGAAACACCATATATTTT.